The rows below give T cell receptor beta chains drawn from one sample of a study of T cells after yellow fever vaccination. TCRdb ran MiXCR on the 5' RACE reads and lists one entry per CDR3 protein. The sample carries 100,000 to 150,000 distinct CDR3 sequences, 15% recorded once. The input for sequencing was CD8+ T cells sorted from PBMCs, taken 5 days after the yellow fever booster vaccination. These receptors were obtained from a man between 18 and 35 years old who received the YFV17D yellow fever vaccine. Each CDR3 is given with its conserved first and last residue. The D gene is left open where the match is weak. Clone size, where shown, is once, few, many, or a class for clones that have expanded.

abundance	v_gene	j_gene	d_gene	CDR3nt	CDR3aa
.	TRBV5-1	TRBJ1-2	.	TGCGCCAGCAGTTCCGATTTGGACTATGGCTACACCTTC	CASSSDLDYGYTF
.	TRBV27	TRBJ1-1	.	TGTGCCAGCAGTTTTTACCCGGGAAAGGGGATGAACACTGAAGGTTTCTTT	CASSFYPGKGMNTEGFF
.	TRBV4-3	TRBJ2-1	.	TGCGCCAGCAGCCAAGGGTGGGGCCAACGGGGATTTGGGAATGAGCAGTTCTTC	CASSQGWGQRGFGNEQFF
few	TRBV19	TRBJ2-5	TRBD1	TGTGCCAGTCGGGACAGGGGTCTAATCCAAGAGACCCAGTACTTC	CASRDRGLIQETQYF
.	TRBV24-1	TRBJ2-3	.	TGTGCCACCAGGGACATAAGCACAGATACGCAGTATTTT	CATRDISTDTQYF
few	TRBV4-3	TRBJ2-2	.	TGCGCCAGCAGCCAAGTAGGCCAGGGGTCGAACACCGGGGAGCTGTTTTTT	CASSQVGQGSNTGELFF
.	TRBV6-5	TRBJ1-5	TRBD1	TGTGCCAGCAGTTCCGGGACAGGGGGCAGGCAGCCCCAGCATTTT	CASSSGTGGRQPQHF
.	TRBV4-3	TRBJ2-7	.	TGCGCCAGCAGCCAAGCCCCAGAATACTACGAGCAGTACTTC	CASSQAPEYYEQYF
few	TRBV14	TRBJ2-2	.	TGTGCCAGCAGCCAAGAACCCGGGGTTTACACCGGGGAGCTGTTTTTT	CASSQEPGVYTGELFF
few	TRBV4-2	TRBJ2-7	TRBD2	TGTGCCAGCAGCCCGCGGGCTAGCGGCACCTACGAGCAGTACTTC	CASSPRASGTYEQYF
.	TRBV12-3/TRBV12-4	TRBJ2-3	.	TGTGCCAGCAGTTTCGGACTAACCATCACAGATACGCAGTATTTT	CASSFGLTITDTQYF
.	TRBV27	TRBJ1-1	.	TGTGCCAGCAGTTGGACAGACACCACTGAAGCTTTCTTT	CASSWTDTTEAFF
.	TRBV5-1	TRBJ2-6	TRBD1	TGCGCCAGCAGCTTTCCGGGACAGGGTAACCCCTCCCTCTCTGGGGCCAACGTCCTGACTTTC	CASSFPGQGNPSLSGANVLTF
many	TRBV7-9	TRBJ1-1	.	TGTGCCAGCAGCTTAGCGAATTCCCGTGAAGCTTTCTTT	CASSLANSREAFF
.	TRBV7-9	TRBJ2-3	TRBD2	TGTGCCAGCAGCTTAGTAGCGGGGGGCACAGATACGCAGTATTTT	CASSLVAGGTDTQYF
.	TRBV12-3/TRBV12-4	TRBJ1-5	.	TGTGCCAGCGGAGCAGAACAGCCCCAGCATTTT	CASGAEQPQHF
.	TRBV7-9	TRBJ1-2	.	TGTGCCAGCACTCAATGGGGCCCTCGGGGCTACACCTTC	CASTQWGPRGYTF
many	TRBV4-3	TRBJ1-2	TRBD1	TGCGCCAGCAGCCAGGAGACTGGGACAGCCTATGGCTACACCTTC	CASSQETGTAYGYTF
few	TRBV9	TRBJ2-3	.	TGTGCCAGCAGCCCGAAGGTTGGAGATACGCAGTATTTT	CASSPKVGDTQYF
few	TRBV7-9	TRBJ2-5	TRBD1	TGTGCCAGCAGATTCCCAGGGGGAGAAGAGACCCAGTACTTC	CASRFPGGEETQYF
few	TRBV12-5	TRBJ1-1	.	TGTGCTAGTGGTTTGGTCCCGACCCTGGCTTTCTTT	CASGLVPTLAFF
.	TRBV5-1	TRBJ1-1	TRBD1	TGCGCCAGCAGCAAGGGACAGGGGGACACTGAAGCTTTCTTT	CASSKGQGDTEAFF
many	TRBV24-1	TRBJ2-2	.	TGTGCCACCAGTGACAACAGGAACACCGGGGAGCTGTTTTTT	CATSDNRNTGELFF
once	TRBV4-1	TRBJ1-1	TRBD1	TGCGCCAGCAGCCGCAGGGACAGTAACACTGAAGCTTTCTTT	CASSRRDSNTEAFF
few	TRBV11-2	TRBJ2-3	.	TGTGCCAGCAGCTTATACGGAGGGGGAGATACGCAGTATTTT	CASSLYGGGDTQYF
many	TRBV7-9	TRBJ2-1	TRBD1	TGTGCCAGCAGGACAGGGCATGAGCAGTTCTTC	CASRTGHEQFF
.	TRBV7-2	TRBJ2-3	.	TGTGCCAGCAGCTTACCGGGTAGCACAGATACGCAGTATTTT	CASSLPGSTDTQYF
.	TRBV6-2/TRBV6-3	TRBJ2-7	.	TGTGCCAGCAGTTACCGGGCTCCGGGCTACGAGCAGTACTTC	CASSYRAPGYEQYF
few	TRBV3-1	TRBJ2-5	TRBD1	TGTGCCAGCAGCCAGGGGACAGGGGAGAAGACCCAGTACTTC	CASSQGTGEKTQYF
few	TRBV4-3	TRBJ2-3	TRBD2	TGCGCCAGCAGCCAAGATGGGACTAGCGGGGGGGTAGATACGCAGTATTTT	CASSQDGTSGGVDTQYF
.	TRBV7-9	TRBJ2-7	.	TGTGCCAGCAGCTATGGGACCGTAAGCTCCTACGAGCAGTACTTC	CASSYGTVSSYEQYF
few	TRBV7-3	TRBJ2-3	.	TGTGCCAGCAGCTCCCGAGGGAGGCCAGATACGCAGTATTTT	CASSSRGRPDTQYF
few	TRBV9	TRBJ2-1	.	TGTGCCAGCAGCGGTCGAAGTTTGGAGCAGTTCTTC	CASSGRSLEQFF
.	TRBV12-3/TRBV12-4	TRBJ2-5	.	TGTGCCGTGGGCCGGGGGGAGACCCAGTACTTC	CAVGRGETQYF
few	TRBV19	TRBJ2-1	TRBD2	TGTGCCAGTAGTATGAAACGGGGGGGCGTCAATGAGCAGTTCTTC	CASSMKRGGVNEQFF
many	TRBV4-1	TRBJ2-1	.	TGCGCCAGCAGCCAAGAGCGACGGGGAGTCGATGAGCAGTTCTTC	CASSQERRGVDEQFF
.	TRBV5-1	TRBJ2-5	.	TGCGCCAGCAGCGCCTATGTAGGGTACCAAGAGACCCAGTACTTC	CASSAYVGYQETQYF